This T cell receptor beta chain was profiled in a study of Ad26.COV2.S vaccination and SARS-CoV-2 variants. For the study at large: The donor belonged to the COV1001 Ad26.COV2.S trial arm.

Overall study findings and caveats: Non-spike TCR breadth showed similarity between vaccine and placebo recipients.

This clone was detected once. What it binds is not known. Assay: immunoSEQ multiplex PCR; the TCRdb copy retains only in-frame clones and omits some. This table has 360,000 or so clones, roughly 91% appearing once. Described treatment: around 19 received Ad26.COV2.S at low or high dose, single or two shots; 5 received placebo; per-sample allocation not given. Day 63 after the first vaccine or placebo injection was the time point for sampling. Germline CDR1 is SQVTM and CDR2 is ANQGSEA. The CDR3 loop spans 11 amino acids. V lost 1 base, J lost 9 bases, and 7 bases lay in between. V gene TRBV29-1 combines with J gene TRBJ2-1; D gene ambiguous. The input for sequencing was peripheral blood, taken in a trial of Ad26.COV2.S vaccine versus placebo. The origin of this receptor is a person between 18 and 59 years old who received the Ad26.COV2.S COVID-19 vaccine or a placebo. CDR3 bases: TGCAGCGTTGAAGGGGTAGGTGAGCAGTTCTTC. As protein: CSVEGVGEQFF.